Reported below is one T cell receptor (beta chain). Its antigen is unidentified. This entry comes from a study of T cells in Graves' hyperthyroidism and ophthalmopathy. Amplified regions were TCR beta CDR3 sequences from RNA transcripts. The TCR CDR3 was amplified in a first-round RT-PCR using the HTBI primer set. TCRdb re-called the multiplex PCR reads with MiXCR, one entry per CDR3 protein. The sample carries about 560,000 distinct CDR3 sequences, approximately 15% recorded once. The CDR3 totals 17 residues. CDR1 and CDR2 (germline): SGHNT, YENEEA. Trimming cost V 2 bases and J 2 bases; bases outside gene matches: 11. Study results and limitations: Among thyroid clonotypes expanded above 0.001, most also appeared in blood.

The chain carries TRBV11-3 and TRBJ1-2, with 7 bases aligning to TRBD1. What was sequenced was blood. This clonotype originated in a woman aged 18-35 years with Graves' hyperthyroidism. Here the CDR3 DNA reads TGTGCCAGCAGCTTAAGGACGCGGGCGACAGGGAACTATGGCTACACCTTC. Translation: CASSLRTRATGNYGYTF.